One sample yielded the 14 T cell receptor beta chains listed below, sequenced in a study of blood T cell repertoires in COVID-19. Assay used: immunoSEQ multiplex PCR; TCRdb lists only in-frame clones, some missing. The sample holds 300,000 or so clones, 70% to 90% seen once. The source material was PBMCs or T cells enriched from blood (not recorded which). The receptors here all came from a woman aged 40 to 50 with acute COVID-19.

The J gene is TRBJ2-7, the V gene TRBV2; 12 nucleotides line up with TRBD2. Trimming cost V 8 bases and J 7 bases; bases outside gene matches: 15. Looked up from germline, CDR1 is SNHLY and CDR2 is FYNNEI. This CDR3 has 16 residues. CDR3 DNA sequence: TGTGCCAGCTACCGGGGAATGGGACTAGCGGGCGGAGAGCAGTACTTC. Translating gives CASYRGMGLAGGEQYF.

The chain joins TRBV11-2 to TRBJ2-5; 8 bases line up with TRBD2. Germline CDR1 and CDR2: SGHAT and FQNNGV. This CDR3 spans 15 amino acids. The ends lost 1 base at V and 2 bases at J; junction bases unmatched: 3. CDR3 nucleotide sequence: TGTGCCAGCAGCTTAGTGGCGGGAGGACAAGAGACCCAGTACTTC. The encoded protein is CASSLVAGGQETQYF.

The chain is built from TRBV5-8 and TRBJ1-1, with TRBD1 matching over 9 bases. J gave up 0 bases and V 4 bases, and 7 bases lay outside the gene matches. Germline V gives CDR1 SGHTS, CDR2 YDEGEE. The CDR3 covers 16 residues. This chain's CDR3 is CASSLPWTGVNTEAFF. In DNA form, the CDR3 reads TGTGCCAGCAGCCTACCCTGGACAGGGGTGAACACTGAAGCTTTCTTT.

J is TRBJ2-7 and V is TRBV27, with a possible D match to TRBD2 (5 bases). Germline V CDR1 and CDR2: MNHEY, SMNVEV (reference sequence). There are 16 residues in the CDR3. V lost 0 bases and J 6 bases, leaving 18 bases between the germline ends. In nucleotides, the CDR3 is TGTGCCAGCAGTTTATCGCCGGGGTCCGGCGGCCGCGAGCAGTACTTC. This sequence encodes CASSLSPGSGGREQYF.

V usage is TRBV6-5 and J usage is TRBJ1-3; D is ambiguous. The CDR3 length is 15 residues. Trimming shortened V by 6 bases and J by 0 bases, and 12 bases separated the two germline ends. Germline CDR1 reads MNHEY; CDR2 reads SVGAGI. This CDR3 reads CASRLSDRSGNTIYF. The CDR3, as DNA: TGTGCCAGCAGGCTCTCAGATCGCTCTGGAAACACCATATATTTT.

V usage is TRBV27 and J usage is TRBJ1-5; TRBD1 agrees at 8 bases. Trimming at V came to 6 bases and at J to 4 bases, leaving 11 bases not matched to a gene. From germline, CDR1 is MNHEY and CDR2 SMNVEV (reference sequence). The length of the CDR3 is 16 residues. CDR3 sequence reads: CASRPYRGSGNQPQHF. Written as DNA, the CDR3 is TGTGCCAGCAGGCCCTACAGGGGGAGTGGGAATCAGCCCCAGCATTTT.

This chain links TRBV6-5 with TRBJ1-2, with TRBD1 matching over 8 bases. The junction had 4 bases not matched to a gene; V was cut back by 6 bases and J by 4 bases. The CDR3 covers 13 residues. CDR1 and CDR2 from the germline V gene are MNHEY and SVGAGI. The CDR3 coding sequence is TGTGCCAGCAGCAGGGGGCTAGGCTATGGCTACACCTTC. Translating gives CASSRGLGYGYTF.

V and J are TRBV9 and TRBJ1-2; 7 bases are a match to TRBD1. After removal of 6 bases from V and 4 bases from J, the junction contained 12 bases not matched to a gene. This CDR3 contains 15 residues. In germline, CDR1 is SGDLS, CDR2 YYNGEE. The CDR3 coding sequence is TGTGCCAGCACTCCCGGGACAGCCGCTCTCTATGGCTACACCTTC. Protein sequence: CASTPGTAALYGYTF.

The chain links TRBV7-9 to TRBJ1-1, with D possibly being TRBD1 (5 bases). Deletions cut 6 bases from V and 7 bases from J, with 18 bases between. CDR1 is SEHNR and CDR2 is FQNEAQ in the germline V gene (reference sequence). The CDR3 length is 14 residues. The CDR3: CASRPDSRRIEAFF. DNA of the CDR3: TGTGCCAGCAGACCTGACAGCCGACGTATTGAAGCTTTCTTT.

The chain employs TRBV6-1 and TRBJ2-7; D may be TRBD2 (6 bases). Per the germline V gene, CDR1 is MNHNS and CDR2 is SASEGT. Trimming took 4 bases from V and 6 from J, leaving 22 bases between them. This CDR3 contains 16 residues. In DNA form, the CDR3 reads TGTGCCAGCAGTGCCAATAGGGGCACCGTGCGGGGCGAGCAGTACTTC. Translating it yields CASSANRGTVRGEQYF.

This chain joins TRBV7-9 and TRBJ2-3; 11 bases align to TRBD2. Germline CDR1 is SEHNR and CDR2 is FQNEAQ (reference sequence). V trimming: 2 bases; J trimming: 4 bases; junction bases outside the gene matches: 5. The CDR3 covers 16 residues. CDR3 region: CASSLSTSGSSDTQYF. The CDR3 nucleotides are TGTGCCAGCAGCTTATCTACTAGCGGGAGTTCAGATACGCAGTATTTT.

The V gene is TRBV3-1 (or the pseudogene TRBV3-2), the J gene TRBJ2-7, with 7 bases lining up with TRBD1. With 4 bases clipped from V and 3 bases from J, the junction kept 3 bases outside the gene matches. Germline CDR1 reads LGHDT; CDR2 reads YNNKEL (reference sequence). CDR3 length: 13 amino acids. The CDR3 reads CASSLRDSYEQYF. The CDR3 region has the DNA TGTGCCAGCAGCCTCCGGGACAGCTACGAGCAGTACTTC.

This chain joins TRBV12-5 and TRBJ1-1; 8 nucleotides line up with TRBD1. The CDR3 runs to 15 residues. V was pared by 5 bases and J by 1 base, with 6 bases of the junction left unmatched. Germline V CDR1 and CDR2: LGHNT, FRNRAP. For the CDR3, the DNA is TGTGCTAGTGGTGGAAGACAGGGGAAGAACACTGAAGCTTTCTTT. Its translation is CASGGRQGKNTEAFF. Together with reference TRBV12-5 and TRBJ1-1, the CDR3 gives the full variable domain: DARVTQTPRHKVTEMGQEVTMRCQPILGHNTVFWYRQTMMQGLELLAYFRNRAPLDDSGMPKDRFSAEMPDATLATLKIQPSEPRDSAVYFCASGGRQGKNTEAFFGQGTRLTVV.

The CDR3 is CATSDPALTGDSNQPQHF. The CDR3, as DNA: TGTGCCACCAGTGACCCAGCCTTGACAGGGGACAGCAATCAGCCCCAGCATTTT. This chain links TRBV24-1 with TRBJ1-5; 8 positions agree with TRBD1. The CDR3 has 18 amino acids. With V trimmed by 4 bases and J by 1 base, 11 bases remained unmatched. Germline V gene sequence: CDR1 KGHDR, CDR2 SFDVKD.